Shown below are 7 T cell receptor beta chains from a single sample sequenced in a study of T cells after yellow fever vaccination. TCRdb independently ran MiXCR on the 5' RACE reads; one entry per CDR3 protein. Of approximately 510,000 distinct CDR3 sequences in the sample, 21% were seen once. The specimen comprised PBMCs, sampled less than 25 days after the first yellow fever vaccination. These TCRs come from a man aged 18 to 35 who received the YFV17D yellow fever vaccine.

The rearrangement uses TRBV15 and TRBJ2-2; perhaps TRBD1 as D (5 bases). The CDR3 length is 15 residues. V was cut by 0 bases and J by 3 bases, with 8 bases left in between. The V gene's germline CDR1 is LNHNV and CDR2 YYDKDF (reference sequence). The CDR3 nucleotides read TGTGCCACCAGCAGAGAGATACAGGACACCGGGGAGCTGTTTTTT. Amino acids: CATSREIQDTGELFF.

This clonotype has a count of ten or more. CDR3 in amino acids: CASSRGTPNTGELFF. Here the CDR3 DNA reads TGCGCCAGCAGCCGCGGGACACCGAACACCGGGGAGCTGTTTTTT. The V call is TRBV5-1, the J call TRBJ2-2, with D possibly called TRBD1 or TRBD2 (6 bases each). V lost 4 bases and J lost 0, with 10 bases in between. Germline V gives CDR1 SGHRS, CDR2 YFSETQ. CDR3 length equals 15 residues.

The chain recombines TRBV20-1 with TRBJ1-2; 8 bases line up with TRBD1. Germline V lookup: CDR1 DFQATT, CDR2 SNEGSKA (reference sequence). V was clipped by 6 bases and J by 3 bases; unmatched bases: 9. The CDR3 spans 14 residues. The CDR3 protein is CSAGQGFLDYGYTF. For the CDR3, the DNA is TGCAGTGCAGGACAGGGCTTTCTGGACTATGGCTACACCTTC.

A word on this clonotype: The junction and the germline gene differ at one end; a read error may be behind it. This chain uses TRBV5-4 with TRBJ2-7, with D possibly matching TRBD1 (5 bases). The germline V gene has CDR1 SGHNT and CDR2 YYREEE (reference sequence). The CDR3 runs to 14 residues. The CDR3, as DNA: TGTGCCAGCACCTTGGCAGGGAACCACTACGAGCAGTACTTC. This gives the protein CASTLAGNHYEQYF.

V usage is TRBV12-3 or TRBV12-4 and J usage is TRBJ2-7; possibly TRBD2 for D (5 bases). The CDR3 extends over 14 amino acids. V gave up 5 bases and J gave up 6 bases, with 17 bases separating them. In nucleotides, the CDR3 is TGTGCCAGCAGTCGCGCCGGGGATCAGCGCGAGCAGTACTTC. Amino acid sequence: CASSRAGDQREQYF.

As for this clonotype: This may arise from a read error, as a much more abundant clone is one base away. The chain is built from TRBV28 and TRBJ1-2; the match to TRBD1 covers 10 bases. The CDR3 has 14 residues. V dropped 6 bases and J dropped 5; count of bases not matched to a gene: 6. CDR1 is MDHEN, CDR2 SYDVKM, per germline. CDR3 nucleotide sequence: TGTGCCAGCAGGCCCGGGACAGGGGTGTATGGCTACACCTTC. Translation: CASRPGTGVYGYTF.

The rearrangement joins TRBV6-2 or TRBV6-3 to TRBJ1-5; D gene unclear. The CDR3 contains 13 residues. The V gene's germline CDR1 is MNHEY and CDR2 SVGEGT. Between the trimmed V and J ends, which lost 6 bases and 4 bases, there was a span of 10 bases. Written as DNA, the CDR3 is TGTGCCAGCAGCCTCATGATGAATCAGCCCCAGCATTTT. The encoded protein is CASSLMMNQPQHF.